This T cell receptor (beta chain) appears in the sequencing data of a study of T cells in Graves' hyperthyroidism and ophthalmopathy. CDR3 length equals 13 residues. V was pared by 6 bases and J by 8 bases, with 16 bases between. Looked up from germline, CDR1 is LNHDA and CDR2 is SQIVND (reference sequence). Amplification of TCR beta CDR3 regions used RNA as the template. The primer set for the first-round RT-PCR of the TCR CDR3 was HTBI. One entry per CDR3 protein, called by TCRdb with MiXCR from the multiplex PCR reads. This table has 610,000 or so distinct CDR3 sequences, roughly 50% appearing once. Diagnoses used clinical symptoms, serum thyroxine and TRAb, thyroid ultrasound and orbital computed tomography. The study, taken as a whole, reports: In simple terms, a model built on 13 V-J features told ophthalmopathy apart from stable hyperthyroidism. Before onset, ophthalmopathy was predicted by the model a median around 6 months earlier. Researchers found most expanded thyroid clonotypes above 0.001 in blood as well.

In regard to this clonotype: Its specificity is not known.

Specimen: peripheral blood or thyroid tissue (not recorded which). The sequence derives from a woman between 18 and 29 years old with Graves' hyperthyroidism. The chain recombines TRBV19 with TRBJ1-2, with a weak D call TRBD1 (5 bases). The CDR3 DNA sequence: TGTGCCAGTAGGGGGCGCGGGGCCTACGGCTACACCTTC. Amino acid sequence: CASRGRGAYGYTF.